These T cell receptor beta chains were read from a single sample in a study of shared clonotypes between healthy human individuals. The method was immunoSEQ multiplex PCR; TCRdb's version includes in-frame clones alone and lacks a portion of them. The data hold approximately 1,000,000 clones, with around 78% observed a single time. Sequencing input: memory CD4+ T cells from PBMCs. Receptors originate from a man younger than 35 in good health. Some clones in this sample may be carry-over from other donors' samples. Each CDR3 is given with its conserved first and last residue. Fields, in order: D gene, V gene, J gene, clone size, CDR3 DNA, CDR3 protein. The D gene is left open where the match is weak. The size field is filled for only some rows; it gives once, few, many or a size class.

-	TRBV6-1	TRBJ1-5	-	TGTGCCAGCAGAGGCCAGGGCGCTAATCAGCCCCAGCATTTT	CASRGQGANQPQHF
TRBD1	TRBV25-1	TRBJ1-2	-	TGTGCCAGCAGTGGGCTAGGCACAGGGGTTGTTGATGGCTACACCTTC	CASSGLGTGVVDGYTF
-	TRBV20-1	TRBJ1-2	few	TGCAGTGCTCGAAGGACCTCCTTCTACACCTTC	CSARRTSFYTF
TRBD2	TRBV5-8	TRBJ2-3	many	TGTGCCAGCAGCTTGTTCCCTAGCGGCCGCACAGATACGCAGTATTTT	CASSLFPSGRTDTQYF
-	TRBV21-1	TRBJ1-2	-	TGTGCCAGCAGCAAGGTGCAGGCCGCTAACTATGGCTACACCTTC	CASSKVQAANYGYTF
-	TRBV11-2	TRBJ2-3	once	TGTGCCAGCAGCTTATCCGGGACATTAACAGATACGCAGTATTTT	CASSLSGTLTDTQYF
-	TRBV2	TRBJ2-7	few	TGTGCCAGCCTTAGGACTCGCGGCTCCTACGAGCAGTACTTC	CASLRTRGSYEQYF
TRBD1	TRBV19	TRBJ1-5	-	TGTGCCAGTAGCAAGGGACAGGGGATTTATCAGCCCCAGCATTTT	CASSKGQGIYQPQHF
-	TRBV2	TRBJ1-1	few	TGTGCCAGCAGATTGGGACCGCGCACTGAAGCTTTCTTT	CASRLGPRTEAFF
TRBD1	TRBV27	TRBJ1-1	-	TGTGCCAGCAACTCAGCCTCGGGACAGGGAACTGAAGCTTTCTTT	CASNSASGQGTEAFF